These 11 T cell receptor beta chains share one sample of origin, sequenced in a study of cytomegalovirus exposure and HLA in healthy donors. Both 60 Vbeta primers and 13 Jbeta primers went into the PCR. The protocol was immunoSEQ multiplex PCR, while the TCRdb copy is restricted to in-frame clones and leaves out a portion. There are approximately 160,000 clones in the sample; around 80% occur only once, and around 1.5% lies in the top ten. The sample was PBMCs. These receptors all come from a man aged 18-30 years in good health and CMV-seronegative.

The CDR3 is CASSPQQGDYGPGYTF. The CDR3 DNA sequence: TGTGCCAGCAGCCCGCAACAGGGGGATTACGGCCCTGGCTACACCTTC. The J gene is TRBJ1-2, the V gene TRBV7-9, with TRBD1 matching 8 bases. Losses at the gene ends were 5 bases for V and 7 bases for J; bases not matched to a gene: 15. Germline V gives CDR1 SEHNR, CDR2 FQNEAQ (reference sequence). The CDR3 covers 16 residues.

CDR3 residues: CASDSAGTGTYEQYF. The CDR3 DNA is TGTGCCAGCGACTCAGCCGGGACTGGGACGTACGAGCAGTACTTC. The chain combines TRBV28 with TRBJ2-7; a possible D gene is TRBD2 (6 bases). Looked up from germline, CDR1 is MDHEN and CDR2 is SYDVKM. The CDR3 contains 15 residues. With 8 bases removed from V and 4 bases from J, the gap between germline ends came to 21 bases.

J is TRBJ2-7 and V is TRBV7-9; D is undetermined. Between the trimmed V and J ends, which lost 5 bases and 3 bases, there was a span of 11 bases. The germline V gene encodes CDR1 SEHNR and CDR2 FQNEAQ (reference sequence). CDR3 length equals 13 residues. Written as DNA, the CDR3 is TGTGCCAGCAGCCCCTTGACTGGCTACGAGCAGTACTTC. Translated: CASSPLTGYEQYF.

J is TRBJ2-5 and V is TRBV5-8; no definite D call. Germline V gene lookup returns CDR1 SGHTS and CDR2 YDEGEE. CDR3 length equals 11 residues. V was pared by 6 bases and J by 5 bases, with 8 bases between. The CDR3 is CASTLRETQYF. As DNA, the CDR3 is TGTGCCAGCACGTTACGGGAGACCCAGTACTTC.

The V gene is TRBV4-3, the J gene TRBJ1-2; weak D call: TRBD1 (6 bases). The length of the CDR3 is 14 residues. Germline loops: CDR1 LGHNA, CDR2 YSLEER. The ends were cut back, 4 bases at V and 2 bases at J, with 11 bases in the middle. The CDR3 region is CASSPSTGNYGYTF. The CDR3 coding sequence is TGCGCCAGCAGCCCGTCTACAGGGAACTATGGCTACACCTTC.

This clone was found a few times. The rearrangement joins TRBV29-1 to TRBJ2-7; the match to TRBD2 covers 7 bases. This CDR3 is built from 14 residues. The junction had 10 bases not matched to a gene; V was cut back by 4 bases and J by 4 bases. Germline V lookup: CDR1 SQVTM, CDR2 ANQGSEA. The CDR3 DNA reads TGCAGCGTTGGACTCCTGGCGGGAGTTTACGAGCAGTACTTC. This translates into CSVGLLAGVYEQYF.

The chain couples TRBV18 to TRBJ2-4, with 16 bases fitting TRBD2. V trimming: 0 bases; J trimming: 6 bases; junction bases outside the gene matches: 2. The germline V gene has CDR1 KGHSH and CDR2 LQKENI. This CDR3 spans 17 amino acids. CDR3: CASSPPGTSGRGNIQYF. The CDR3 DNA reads TGTGCCAGCTCACCACCAGGGACTAGCGGGAGGGGAAACATTCAGTACTTC.

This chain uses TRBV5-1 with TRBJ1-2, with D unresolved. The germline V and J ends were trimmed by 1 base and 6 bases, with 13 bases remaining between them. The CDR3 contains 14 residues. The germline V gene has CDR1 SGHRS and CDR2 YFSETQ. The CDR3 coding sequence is TGCGCCAGCAGCTTGTCGCGGGTTCGGAATGGCTACACCTTC. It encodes CASSLSRVRNGYTF.

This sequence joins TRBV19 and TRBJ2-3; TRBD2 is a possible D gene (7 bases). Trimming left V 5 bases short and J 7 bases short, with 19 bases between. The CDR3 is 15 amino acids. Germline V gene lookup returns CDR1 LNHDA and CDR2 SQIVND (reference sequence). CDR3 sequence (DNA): TGTGCCAGTAGTGGGAGGGGGTCCAGAGGGAATACGCAGTATTTT. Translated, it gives CASSGRGSRGNTQYF.

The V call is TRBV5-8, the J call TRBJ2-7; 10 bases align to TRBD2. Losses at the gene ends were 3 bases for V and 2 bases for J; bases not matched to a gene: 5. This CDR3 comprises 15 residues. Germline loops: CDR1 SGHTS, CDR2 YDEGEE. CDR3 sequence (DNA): TGTGCCAGCAGCTATTCCGGGACTAGCGCCTACGAGCAGTACTTC. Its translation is CASSYSGTSAYEQYF.

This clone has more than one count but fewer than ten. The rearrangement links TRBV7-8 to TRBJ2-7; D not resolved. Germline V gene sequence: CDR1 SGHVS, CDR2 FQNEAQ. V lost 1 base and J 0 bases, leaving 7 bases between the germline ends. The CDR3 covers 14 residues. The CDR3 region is CASSLELSSYEQYF. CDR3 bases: TGTGCCAGCAGCTTAGAACTAAGCTCCTACGAGCAGTACTTC.